The 17 T cell receptor beta chains presented below share a single source sample, sequenced in a study of cytomegalovirus exposure and HLA in healthy donors. With 60 Vbeta and 13 Jbeta primers, the PCR was carried out. The method was immunoSEQ multiplex PCR; TCRdb's version includes in-frame clones alone and lacks a portion of them. The repertoire includes some 150,000 clones, 70% of them detected once, and roughly 2% sits in the top ten. The specimen sequenced was PBMCs. The receptors originated from a woman aged 55-70 years in good health and CMV-seropositive.

This clone was observed once. The chain joins TRBV6-5 to TRBJ2-7, with 9 bases lining up with TRBD2. The CDR3 has 13 residues. With V trimmed by 7 bases and J by 5 bases, 6 bases remained unmatched. Germline loops: CDR1 MNHEY, CDR2 SVGAGI. CDR3 sequence reads: CASTRGRDHEQYF. The DNA for the CDR3 is TGTGCCAGCACTCGCGGGAGGGACCACGAGCAGTACTTC.

The CDR3 nucleotides are TGTGCCAGCAGTTTTTCGGGGGCTAACTATGGCTACACCTTC. This gives the protein CASSFSGANYGYTF. The chain carries TRBV27 and TRBJ1-2; D perhaps matches TRBD1 (5 bases). CDR3 length: 14 residues. Looked up from germline, CDR1 is MNHEY and CDR2 is SMNVEV (reference sequence). Trimming removed 3 bases at V and 0 bases at J, with 8 bases between.

This chain connects TRBV2 to TRBJ1-2; tentative D call: TRBD1 (5 bases). Per the germline V gene, CDR1 is SNHLY and CDR2 is FYNNEI. The CDR3 is 15 amino acids. Trimming removed 6 bases at V and 0 bases at J, with 14 bases between. In DNA form, the CDR3 reads TGTGCCAGCAGGGGGACGGGGGGGACTAACTATGGCTACACCTTC. Amino acids: CASRGTGGTNYGYTF.

This chain joins TRBV29-1 and TRBJ2-7; the match to TRBD2 covers 10 bases. CDR3 size: 15 residues. Germline CDR1 SQVTM, CDR2 ANQGSEA. With V trimmed by 4 bases and J by 6 bases, 12 bases remained unmatched. The CDR3 loop is CSVVPSGRRRGEQYF. CDR3 DNA: TGCAGCGTTGTTCCTAGCGGGAGACGAAGGGGCGAGCAGTACTTC.

This clone came up once. The CDR3 here is CASSGSQVTDTQYF. The CDR3 DNA follows: TGTGCCAGCAGTGGGTCACAGGTGACAGATACGCAGTATTTT. The chain links TRBV2 to TRBJ2-3; possible D gene TRBD1, 5 bases. Germline loops: CDR1 SNHLY, CDR2 FYNNEI. CDR3 length equals 14 residues. With 4 bases removed from V and 3 bases from J, the gap between germline ends came to 11 bases.

The rearrangement joins TRBV4-2 to TRBJ1-5; D gene ambiguous. In germline, CDR1 is LGHNA, CDR2 YNFKEQ. This CDR3 comprises 15 residues. Trimming stripped 1 base from V and 9 bases from J, with 16 bases between. The CDR3 spells CASSQAVALEGPQHF. The CDR3 DNA reads TGTGCCAGCAGCCAAGCTGTAGCCCTAGAGGGGCCCCAGCATTTT.

This rearrangement joins TRBV5-1 to TRBJ1-4; D might be TRBD1 (6 bases). V lost 3 bases, J lost 0 bases, and 12 bases lay in between. Germline V CDR1 and CDR2: SGHRS, YFSETQ. The CDR3 is made up of 16 amino acids. CDR3 loop: CASSSDRSATNEKLFF. The CDR3 nucleotides are TGCGCCAGCAGCTCGGACAGATCCGCAACTAATGAAAAACTGTTTTTT.

CDR3: CASSAGAGGGETQYF. Here the CDR3 DNA reads TGTGCCAGCAGCGCCGGGGCGGGGGGGGGAGAGACCCAGTACTTC. The V and J genes are TRBV9 and TRBJ2-5; 9 bases align to TRBD2. Germline lookup yields CDR1 SGDLS and CDR2 YYNGEE. The V and J ends lost 3 bases and 4 bases, in that order; junction bases with no gene match: 7. This CDR3 has 15 residues.

The V gene is TRBV25-1, the J gene TRBJ2-3; TRBD1 matches at 8 bases. From germline, CDR1 is MGHDK and CDR2 SYGVNS. V was pared by 3 bases and J by 3 bases, with 5 bases of the junction left unmatched. This CDR3 spans 15 amino acids. The CDR3, as DNA: TGTGCCAGCAGTGAGGGCGGACAGGGAACAGATACGCAGTATTTT. Its protein is CASSEGGQGTDTQYF.

To note about this clone: The junction shows a germline mismatch at one end, possibly a read error. This chain links TRBV4-1 with TRBJ1-2; 7 bases align to TRBD1. Germline values: CDR1 MGHRA, CDR2 YSYEKL. CDR3 length: 16 amino acids. The CDR3 reads CASSQGPGQLNYSYTF. The DNA of the CDR3 is TGCGCCAGCAGCCAGGGTCCGGGACAGCTTAACTATAGCTACACCTTC.

Remarks on this clone: Other DNA sequences in the sample encode the same CDR3. The chain has TRBV5-1 and TRBJ2-2; D call uncertain. The germline gives CDR1 SGHRS, CDR2 YFSETQ. The CDR3 spans 14 residues. V was shortened by 1 base and J by 2 bases, with 6 bases between the two germline ends. The CDR3 reads CASSLSGNTGELFF. CDR3 nucleotides: TGCGCCAGCAGCTTGTCAGGAAACACCGGGGAGCTGTTTTTT.

This sequence joins TRBV2 and TRBJ1-1; D is perhaps TRBD1 (5 bases). This CDR3 spans 14 amino acids. Germline CDR1 reads SNHLY; CDR2 reads FYNNEI. Trimming left V 3 bases short and J 6 bases short, with 14 bases between. CDR3 loop: CASSDLGGESEAFF. The CDR3 nucleotides are TGTGCCAGCAGTGATCTGGGGGGGGAATCTGAAGCTTTCTTT. The variable domain in full, completed from reference TRBV2 and TRBJ1-1, reads EPEVTQTPSHQVTQMGQEVILRCVPISNHLYFYWYRQILGQKVEFLVSFYNNEISEKSEIFDDQFSVERPDGSNFTLKIRSTKLEDSAMYFCASSDLGGESEAFFGQGTRLTVV.

The rearrangement joins TRBV19 to TRBJ2-7; possible D gene TRBD1, 6 bases. Germline V gene lookup returns CDR1 LNHDA and CDR2 SQIVND (reference sequence). Trimming left V 4 bases short and J 1 base short, with 14 bases between. The CDR3 is 15 amino acids. In DNA form, the CDR3 reads TGTGCCAGTAGTACGCTATGGGACACTTCCTACGAGCAGTACTTC. Its translation: CASSTLWDTSYEQYF.

The chain links TRBV6-1 to TRBJ1-5; 8 bases map to TRBD1. CDR3 length: 14 residues. V shed 1 base, J shed 7 bases, and the junction held 3 bases outside the gene matches. Germline V CDR1 and CDR2: MNHNS, SASEGT. The CDR3 region is CASSEGQGKQPQHF. The CDR3 coding sequence is TGTGCCAGCAGTGAAGGACAGGGGAAGCAGCCCCAGCATTTT.

CDR3: CAISESSGIDQPQHF. Here the CDR3 DNA reads TGTGCCATCAGTGAGTCGTCAGGGATCGATCAGCCCCAGCATTTT. The rearrangement uses TRBV10-3 and TRBJ1-5, with D maybe TRBD1 (5 bases). Germline lookup yields CDR1 ENHRY and CDR2 SYGVKD. Deletions cut 0 bases from V and 5 bases from J, with 11 bases between. The length of the CDR3 is 15 residues.

Only a few counts were recorded for this clone. The chain uses TRBV18 and TRBJ2-2, with D possibly matching TRBD2 (5 bases). CDR1 and CDR2 from the germline V gene are KGHSH and LQKENI. CDR3 size: 14 residues. The V and J ends lost 3 bases and 2 bases respectively, with 7 bases between them. The CDR3 nucleotides read TGTGCCAGCTCACCGGACTCTAACACCGGGGAGCTGTTTTTT. Residues: CASSPDSNTGELFF.

For the CDR3, the DNA is TGTGCCAGCAGTTCCCCGGGACAGGGGGCGGTTACTGGGGCCAACGTCCTGACTTTC. Protein sequence: CASSSPGQGAVTGANVLTF. The J gene is TRBJ2-6, the V gene TRBV28, with 12 bases lining up with TRBD1. The CDR3 runs 19 residues. Germline V lookup: CDR1 MDHEN, CDR2 SYDVKM. Trimming cost V 4 bases and J 2 bases; bases outside gene matches: 9. Using reference TRBV28 and TRBJ2-6 for the parts outside the CDR3, the full variable domain is DVKVTQSSRYLVKRTGEKVFLECVQDMDHENMFWYRQDPGLGLRLIYFSYDVKMKEKGDIPEGYSVSREKKERFSLILESASTNQTSMYLCASSSPGQGAVTGANVLTFGAGSRLTVL.